Below, 19 T cell receptor beta chains from the same sample are listed, as sequenced in a study of blood T cell repertoires in COVID-19. The repertoire was sequenced with immunoSEQ multiplex PCR; TCRdb's copy has only in-frame clones and lacks some. The top ten hold over 9.5% of the sample, which has 80,000 or so clones, approximately 78% seen once. What was sequenced was peripheral blood. The origin of the receptors is a man in his 60s with acute or convalescent COVID-19.

The chain recombines TRBV5-4 with TRBJ1-3, with 8 nucleotides matching TRBD1. Germline trimming cut 0 bases from V and 1 base from J; bases unmatched to any gene: 9. The CDR3 runs to 18 residues. Germline values: CDR1 SGHNT, CDR2 YYREEE (reference sequence). The CDR3 reads CASSLGGRGPLSGNTIYF. The CDR3 DNA reads TGTGCCAGCAGCTTGGGGGGCAGGGGGCCGCTTTCTGGAAACACCATATATTTT. Based on the CDR3 plus reference TRBV5-4 and TRBJ1-3, the full variable domain is ETGVTQSPTHLIKTRGQQVTLRCSSQSGHNTVSWYQQALGQGPQFIFQYYREEENGRGNFPPRFSGLQFPNYSSELNVNALELDDSALYLCASSLGGRGPLSGNTIYFGEGSWLTVV.

The chain uses TRBV15 and TRBJ2-5; 8 bases fit TRBD2. Trimming removed 7 bases from V and 2 bases from J; junction bases left unmatched: 0. This CDR3 contains 12 residues. The germline V gene has CDR1 LNHNV and CDR2 YYDKDF (reference sequence). The CDR3 DNA follows: TGTGCCACCACTAGCGGGCAAGAGACCCAGTACTTC. Its translation: CATTSGQETQYF.

This clone appeared a single time. Compared with germline, one end of the junction differs, possibly owing to a read error. The CDR3 region is CASSLVGEGEVF. CDR3 nucleotides: TGTGCCAGCAGTTTGGTGGGGGAAGGGGAGGTCTTC. The chain recombines TRBV12-3 or TRBV12-4 with TRBJ2-1; D is perhaps TRBD2 (6 bases). This CDR3 spans 12 amino acids.

This chain links TRBV30 with TRBJ2-7; 9 bases map to TRBD1. CDR1 and CDR2 from the germline V gene are GTSNPN and SVGIG (reference sequence). With V trimmed by 5 bases and J by 4 bases, 12 bases remained unmatched. The CDR3 runs 15 residues. In nucleotides, the CDR3 is TGTGCCTGGGCCGTGCCGGGACAGGGAATGTACGAGCAGTACTTC. This translates into CAWAVPGQGMYEQYF.

The J gene is TRBJ1-1, the V gene TRBV7-2, with D tentatively TRBD1 (5 bases). This CDR3 has 13 residues. V lost 4 bases, J lost 1 base, and 7 bases lay in between. Germline loops: CDR1 SGHTA, CDR2 FQGNSA. The CDR3 nucleotides read TGTGCCAGCAGCTGGACACCGAACACTGAAGCTTTCTTT. Protein product: CASSWTPNTEAFF.

The J gene is TRBJ2-7, the V gene TRBV3-1 (or the pseudogene TRBV3-2); 13 bases are shared with TRBD2. The trim removed 4 bases at V and 6 bases at J, leaving 9 bases unmatched. CDR1 is LGHDT, CDR2 YNNKEL, per germline (reference sequence). This CDR3 comprises 16 residues. The CDR3 reads CASSLGLAGSWGEQYF. The CDR3, as DNA: TGTGCCAGCAGCCTGGGACTAGCGGGGTCCTGGGGCGAGCAGTACTTC.

The chain is built from TRBV19 and TRBJ1-1, with no clear D. Germline lookup yields CDR1 LNHDA and CDR2 SQIVND (reference sequence). The CDR3 runs to 15 residues. Trimming left V 6 bases short and J 1 base short, with 15 bases between. CDR3: CASRSVRAGNTEAFF. The CDR3 DNA reads TGTGCCAGTAGATCGGTTCGAGCGGGGAACACTGAAGCTTTCTTT.

This clone has more than one count but fewer than ten. This chain connects TRBV2 to TRBJ1-4, with 7 nucleotides matching TRBD1. Unmatched junction bases numbered 9, after V lost 8 bases and J lost 0 bases. The CDR3 runs to 16 residues. Germline V CDR1 and CDR2: SNHLY, FYNNEI. The CDR3 DNA is TGTGCCAGCGTCCGGGACAGTCGTGCAACTAATGAAAAACTGTTTTTT. The encoded protein is CASVRDSRATNEKLFF.

This chain uses TRBV27 with TRBJ2-2; perhaps TRBD2 as D (7 bases). The CDR3 loop spans 15 amino acids. The germline V gene has CDR1 MNHEY and CDR2 SMNVEV (reference sequence). With 3 bases removed from V and 4 bases from J, the gap between germline ends came to 12 bases. Here the CDR3 DNA reads TGTGCCAGCAGTTTTCGCGGGGGCGGCACCGGGGAGCTGTTTTTT. Translating gives CASSFRGGGTGELFF.

The chain has TRBV15 and TRBJ2-7, with TRBD1 matching 7 bases. J lost 1 base, V lost 4 bases, and 10 bases had no gene match. CDR1 is LNHNV and CDR2 is YYDKDF in the germline V gene (reference sequence). This CDR3 has 16 amino acids. The CDR3 sequence: CATSNLLGTESYEQYF. The DNA for the CDR3 is TGTGCCACCAGCAACCTCCTGGGGACAGAGTCCTACGAGCAGTACTTC.

This clone has a handful of counts. The chain employs TRBV6-5 and TRBJ1-1, with D tentatively TRBD1 (5 bases). CDR3 length: 15 residues. V was pared by 6 bases and J by 3 bases, with 17 bases between. Germline CDR1 MNHEY, CDR2 SVGAGI. The CDR3 region is CASRTGDQGDTEAFF. CDR3 DNA sequence: TGTGCCAGCAGAACGGGAGACCAGGGAGACACTGAAGCTTTCTTT.

This chain uses TRBV28 with TRBJ2-1, with 7 bases lining up with TRBD2. CDR3 size: 15 residues. Germline V gene lookup returns CDR1 MDHEN and CDR2 SYDVKM. V lost 6 bases to trimming and J lost 7 bases; unmatched junction nucleotides: 12. The CDR3 is CASRSTSVPANEQFF. CDR3 nucleotides: TGTGCCAGCAGGTCTACTAGCGTTCCAGCTAATGAGCAGTTCTTC.

The chain combines TRBV2 with TRBJ1-2; D not certain. Germline CDR1 reads SNHLY; CDR2 reads FYNNEI. CDR3 size: 13 residues. V gave up 2 bases and J gave up 4 bases, with 8 bases separating them. In DNA, the CDR3 is TGTGCCAGCAGTGAAAAGCTTACCTATGGCTACACCTTC. It codes for CASSEKLTYGYTF.

The J gene is TRBJ2-3, the V gene TRBV13; 9 nucleotides line up with TRBD2. This CDR3 has 18 residues. The trim removed 2 bases at V and 2 bases at J, leaving 11 bases unmatched. Germline lookup yields CDR1 PRHDT and CDR2 FYEKMQ (reference sequence). As DNA, the CDR3 is TGTGCCAGCAGCTTATCGCTAGCGGGATGGGGGGCCACAGATACGCAGTATTTT. Translation gives CASSLSLAGWGATDTQYF.

The chain joins TRBV5-4 to TRBJ2-3, with TRBD2 matching over 11 bases. CDR3 length: 20 residues. V trimming: 4 bases; J trimming: 4 bases; junction bases outside the gene matches: 20. Germline CDR1 reads SGHNT; CDR2 reads YYREEE (reference sequence). CDR3: CASSARGGALSGRAPDTQYF. In DNA, the CDR3 is TGTGCCAGCAGCGCCCGGGGGGGCGCACTTAGCGGGAGGGCCCCAGATACGCAGTATTTT.

The chain combines TRBV9 with TRBJ1-2; 7 bases agree with TRBD1. The CDR3 is 15 residues long. V was clipped by 2 bases and J by 4 bases; unmatched bases: 8. The germline CDR1 and CDR2 sequences are SGDLS and YYNGEE. CDR3 amino acids: CASSVTTGSTYGYTF. The DNA of the CDR3 is TGTGCCAGCAGCGTGACGACAGGGAGTACCTATGGCTACACCTTC.

The chain employs TRBV7-2 and TRBJ2-6; 7 bases match TRBD1. The V gene end was trimmed by 5 bases and the J gene end by 1 base; junction bases not matched to a gene: 2. Germline values: CDR1 SGHTA, CDR2 FQGNSA. The CDR3 spans 15 residues. The CDR3 is CASSIQGSGANVLTF. CDR3 nucleotides: TGTGCCAGCAGCATACAGGGGTCTGGGGCCAACGTCCTGACTTTC.

J is TRBJ1-1 and V is TRBV7-9, with unresolved D. Trimming left V 1 base short and J 2 bases short, with 14 bases between. This CDR3 has 16 residues. Per germline, CDR1 SEHNR and CDR2 FQNEAQ (reference sequence). The CDR3 DNA follows: TGTGCCAGCAGCTTAGGCACACCCGTACAAAACACTGAAGCTTTCTTT. Its protein is CASSLGTPVQNTEAFF.

The chain uses TRBV19 and TRBJ1-5; 9 nucleotides align to TRBD1. Germline V gene sequence: CDR1 LNHDA, CDR2 SQIVND (reference sequence). V was clipped by 5 bases and J by 7 bases; unmatched bases: 6. CDR3 size: 14 residues. In DNA form, the CDR3 reads TGTGCCAGTAGTTCTACAGGGGGCAGACAGCCCCAGCATTTT. Its protein product is CASSSTGGRQPQHF.